The 3 T cell receptor beta chains reported below all come from one sample, sequenced in a study of shared clonotypes between healthy human individuals. The naive CD8 fraction comprised CD45RO-negative cells positively selected for CCR7 and excluded terminally differentiated effector memory CD45RA+ cells. Assay used: immunoSEQ multiplex PCR; TCRdb lists only in-frame clones, some missing. The profile shows over 2,000,000 clones, around 93% of them singletons. Sequencing was carried out using naive CD8+ T cells from PBMCs. These TCRs come from a man younger than 35 in good health. Some clones in this sample may be carry-over from other donors' samples.

CDR3 loop: CASSPNRAMDTEAFF. The CDR3 DNA sequence: TGTGCCAGCAGCCCTAACAGGGCCATGGACACTGAAGCTTTCTTT. V gene TRBV28 combines with J gene TRBJ1-1; weak D call: TRBD1 (6 bases). There are 15 residues in the CDR3. The V end lost 6 bases, the J end lost 3 bases, and 17 bases lay between the germline ends. CDR1 and CDR2 (germline): MDHEN, SYDVKM. The variable domain in full, completed from reference TRBV28 and TRBJ1-1, reads DVKVTQSSRYLVKRTGEKVFLECVQDMDHENMFWYRQDPGLGLRLIYFSYDVKMKEKGDIPEGYSVSREKKERFSLILESASTNQTSMYLCASSPNRAMDTEAFFGQGTRLTVV.

This CDR3 reads CASSQEEGDVGIEAFF. As DNA, the CDR3 is TGTGCCAGCAGCCAAGAGGAGGGGGACGTAGGTATTGAAGCTTTCTTT. The rearrangement joins TRBV4-2 to TRBJ1-1; D may be TRBD1 (6 bases). Germline V gene sequence: CDR1 LGHNA, CDR2 YNFKEQ. V lost 0 bases to trimming and J lost 7 bases, with 18 bases between them. The CDR3 is 16 amino acids.

V usage is TRBV11-3 and J usage is TRBJ2-3, with a weak D call TRBD1 (6 bases). The CDR3 contains 13 residues. Between the trimmed V and J ends, which lost 4 bases and 5 bases, there was a span of 10 bases. CDR1 SGHNT and CDR2 YENEEA come from the germline V gene. In DNA, the CDR3 is TGTGCCAGCAGCTCCAACAGGGAAGATACGCAGTATTTT. Translated: CASSSNREDTQYF.